This T cell receptor (beta chain) is from a study of early T cells in non-severe SARS-CoV-2 infection. Study context: Chains stayed unpaired after sequencing of bulk RNA from unsorted whole blood. Regarding the study as a whole: The matching step, a VDJdb search, favored anti-spike CD8 responses and missed private and CD4 specificities.

Individual cDNA molecules were tagged with unique molecular identifiers, the study reported. TCRdb called the 5' RACE reads again in MiXCR, with one record for every CDR3 protein. Of roughly 54,000 distinct CDR3 sequences detected, over 5% appear once; the ten largest clones hold roughly 6.4%. At least ten counts were recorded for this clonotype. Its antigen is still unknown. Trimming shortened V by 4 bases and J by 1 base, and 17 bases separated the two germline ends. The CDR3 runs to 16 residues. CDR1 MDHEN and CDR2 SYDVKM come from the germline V gene. This sequence joins TRBV28 and TRBJ2-7; D perhaps matches TRBD2 (6 bases). The clonotype comes from an adult who was a healthcare worker with PCR-confirmed SARS-CoV-2 infection or an uninfected control (not recorded which). The specimen was whole blood. CDR3 protein: CASSSPAGPRSYEQYF. CDR3 nucleotide sequence: TGTGCCAGCAGTTCCCCGGCGGGGCCAAGGTCCTACGAGCAGTACTTC.